This TCR beta chain is from a study of blood T cell repertoires in COVID-19. J was trimmed by 6 bases and V by 4 bases; bases with no gene match: 8. This CDR3 spans 15 amino acids. CDR1 is MGHRA and CDR2 is YSYEKL in the germline V gene. Sequencing was performed with immunoSEQ multiplex PCR; in TCRdb, only in-frame clones are kept and a portion is missing. The repertoire has 50,000 or so clones, 84% of them found once; the top ten carry about 2.6%. The V call is TRBV4-1, the J call TRBJ2-2; TRBD2 matches at 7 bases. This clonotype originated in a man aged 50-60 years with acute or convalescent COVID-19. The source material was peripheral blood. Written as DNA, the CDR3 is TGCGCCAGCAGCCCGTTTGGCGGGAGACCCGGGGAGCTGTTTTTT. The encoded protein is CASSPFGGRPGELFF.